This TCR beta chain was sequenced for a study of blood T cell repertoires in COVID-19. About the study: Researchers got acute and convalescent COVID-19 samples from the United States, Italy and Spain. Sources were T cells, B-cell-depleted T cells, or PBMCs; the material itself was cDNA or gDNA.

Germline assignment: CDR1 LGHDT and CDR2 YNNKEL (reference sequence). The V gene lost 6 bases and the J gene lost 6 bases, with 13 bases spanning the gap. CDR3 length: 13 residues. As originally analysed: Reference gene primer amplification yielded estimated nucleated cell counts. Produced via immunoSEQ multiplex PCR; TCRdb's table is partial and in-frame only. V and J calls and clone size follow that table, whereas D and trimming were derived from the DNA. Among 150,000 to 200,000 clones, around nine tenths were seen once, and the ten largest hold less than 6.5%. The clonotype was recovered from a human donor in a cohort sampled during active COVID-19. The J gene is TRBJ2-3, the V gene TRBV3-1 (or the pseudogene TRBV3-2); D possibly corresponds to TRBD2 (5 bases). The sequenced sample consisted of peripheral blood. The CDR3 region has the DNA TGTGCCAGCAGTCAAAACTCGGGGGATACGCAGTATTTT. Translating gives CASSQNSGDTQYF.